This T cell receptor (beta chain) appears in the sequencing data of a study of blood T cell repertoires in COVID-19. Study overall: Spain, Italy and the United States supplied samples that represented acute and convalescent COVID-19. The analysed material was cDNA or gDNA that came from T cells, B-cell-depleted T cells, or PBMCs.

Germline V lookup: CDR1 LGHNA, CDR2 YNFKEQ. CDR3 length equals 17 residues. Trimming removed 4 bases from V and 1 base from J; junction bases left unmatched: 11. This table comes from immunoSEQ multiplex PCR, and its TCRdb copy is limited to in-frame clones, with some not included. The sample contains fewer than 300,000 clones, roughly 93% of which appear only once. Enrolled through a virtual design, the participants were between about 18 and 100 years of age and came from under 30 US areas. The chain is built from TRBV4-2 and TRBJ2-3, with TRBD2 identical over 7 bases. Sequencing was done on a sample of PBMCs or T cells enriched from blood (not recorded which). The source is a middle-aged woman with acute COVID-19. The CDR3 protein is CASSPAGAGDGTDTQYF. The DNA for the CDR3 is TGTGCCAGCAGCCCAGCTGGGGCGGGGGACGGCACAGATACGCAGTATTTT.